This entry lists 21 T cell receptor beta chains sequenced from one sample in a study of T cell responses to AZD1222 COVID-19 vaccine. Profiled with immunoSEQ multiplex PCR; TCRdb holds only in-frame clones, not every one. Counted here are fewer than 150,000 clones, almost 90% occurring once; the ten biggest clones make up 1.5% to 2%. This specimen consisted of peripheral blood, obtained 28 days after the second AZD1222 dose. These receptor sequences come from an adult who received the AZD1222 COVID-19 vaccine.

The chain is built from TRBV13 and TRBJ2-3, with a possible D match to TRBD1 (5 bases). CDR3 size: 14 residues. Trimming removed 4 bases at V and 0 bases at J, with 8 bases between. Germline-derived CDR1 and CDR2 are PRHDT and FYEKMQ (reference sequence). DNA of the CDR3: TGTGCCAGCAGCTCCCGACAGAGCACAGATACGCAGTATTTT. This codes for CASSSRQSTDTQYF. The entire variable domain, with the rest obtained from reference TRBV13 and TRBJ2-3, is as follows: AAGVIQSPRHLIKEKRETATLKCYPIPRHDTVYWYQQGPGQDPQFLISFYEKMQSDKGSIPDRFSAQQFSDYHSELNMSSLELGDSALYFCASSSRQSTDTQYFGPGTRLTVL.

The chain carries TRBV4-2 and TRBJ2-1, with D perhaps matching TRBD2 (7 bases). From germline, CDR1 is LGHNA and CDR2 YNFKEQ. V shed 5 bases and J shed 9 bases, with 20 bases lying between them. CDR3 length: 15 amino acids. The CDR3 reads CASSEGGGLSVEQFF. CDR3 DNA: TGTGCCAGCAGCGAAGGGGGGGGCCTGTCAGTTGAGCAGTTCTTC.

The chain has TRBV7-9 and TRBJ2-2; the match to TRBD2 covers 8 bases. Germline V gives CDR1 SEHNR, CDR2 FQNEAQ (reference sequence). The V and J ends lost 4 bases and 0 bases, in that order; junction bases with no gene match: 1. The CDR3 runs to 15 residues. This chain's CDR3 is CASSWGLANTGELFF. CDR3 DNA: TGTGCCAGCAGCTGGGGACTAGCGAACACCGGGGAGCTGTTTTTT.

The chain links TRBV9 to TRBJ1-2; D not resolved. CDR3 size: 15 residues. The V end lost 0 bases, the J end lost 0 bases, and 9 bases lay between the germline ends. Germline CDR1 SGDLS, CDR2 YYNGEE. DNA for the CDR3: TGTGCCAGCAGCGTAGATTGGGGAACTAACTATGGCTACACCTTC. Its protein is CASSVDWGTNYGYTF.

Concerning this clone: The same CDR3 arises from other DNA sequences in this sample as well. The rearrangement uses TRBV3-1 (or the pseudogene TRBV3-2) and TRBJ1-1; the D gene is possibly TRBD1 (6 bases). Germline V CDR1 and CDR2: LGHDT, YNNKEL (reference sequence). The CDR3 length is 16 residues. V shed 1 base and J shed 1 base, with 13 bases lying between them. CDR3 region: CASSQGRGGPNTEAFF. In nucleotides, the CDR3 is TGTGCCAGCAGCCAAGGGAGGGGGGGGCCGAACACTGAAGCTTTCTTT.

This chain connects TRBV2 to TRBJ2-2; TRBD1 aligns across 8 bases. The CDR3 covers 13 residues. The V segment lost 6 bases and the J segment 6 bases; nucleotides outside the gene matches: 3. Germline lookup yields CDR1 SNHLY and CDR2 FYNNEI. CDR3 protein: CASSRQGSGELFF. The CDR3 DNA reads TGTGCCAGCAGCAGACAGGGGTCCGGGGAGCTGTTTTTT. Combining the CDR3 with reference TRBV2 and TRBJ2-2 gives the whole variable domain EPEVTQTPSHQVTQMGQEVILRCVPISNHLYFYWYRQILGQKVEFLVSFYNNEISEKSEIFDDQFSVERPDGSNFTLKIRSTKLEDSAMYFCASSRQGSGELFFGEGSRLTVL.

V and J are TRBV29-1 and TRBJ2-5; a possible D gene is TRBD1 (5 bases). V lost 5 bases and J 2 bases, leaving 9 bases between the germline ends. The V gene's germline CDR1 is SQVTM and CDR2 ANQGSEA. This CDR3 spans 12 amino acids. This chain's CDR3 is CSVSRAQETQYF. CDR3 nucleotide sequence: TGCAGCGTTAGCAGGGCGCAAGAGACCCAGTACTTC.

This chain uses TRBV19 with TRBJ2-5, with no clear D. The V gene lost 2 bases and the J gene lost 3 bases, with 10 bases spanning the gap. Looked up from germline, CDR1 is LNHDA and CDR2 is SQIVND (reference sequence). This CDR3 is built from 14 residues. The CDR3 DNA reads as TGTGCCAGTAGTATAAGGGCAGGAAAAGAGACCCAGTACTTC. Its translation is CASSIRAGKETQYF. The whole variable domain, remainder taken from reference TRBV19 and TRBJ2-5, is DGGITQSPKYLFRKEGQNVTLSCEQNLNHDAMYWYRQDPGQGLRLIYYSQIVNDFQKGDIAEGYSVSREKKESFPLTVTSAQKNPTAFYLCASSIRAGKETQYFGPGTRLLVL.

The CDR3 DNA follows: TGTGCCAGCAGCTTAGGTGCAGGGGTCGAGTATGGCTACACCTTC. Translation gives CASSLGAGVEYGYTF. The chain links TRBV5-6 to TRBJ1-2, with D tentatively TRBD1 (6 bases). V was shortened by 2 bases and J by 5 bases, with 16 bases between the two germline ends. Germline CDR1 reads SGHDT; CDR2 reads YYEEEE. There are 15 residues in the CDR3. The full variable domain, completed using reference TRBV5-6 and TRBJ1-2, is DAGVTQSPTHLIKTRGQQVTLRCSPKSGHDTVSWYQQALGQGPQFIFQYYEEEERQRGNFPDRFSGHQFPNYSSELNVNALLLGDSALYLCASSLGAGVEYGYTFGSGTRLTVV.

This clone was seen more than once but under ten times. V is TRBV27 and J is TRBJ2-7; 8 positions match TRBD1. Germline V gene lookup returns CDR1 MNHEY and CDR2 SMNVEV (reference sequence). There are 15 residues in the CDR3. J gave up 3 bases and V 5 bases, and 9 bases lay outside the gene matches. This CDR3 reads CASSMTGVFGYEQYF. CDR3 DNA sequence: TGTGCCAGCAGTATGACAGGGGTGTTTGGCTACGAGCAGTACTTC.

V and J are TRBV4-2 and TRBJ1-1; D not certain. V lost 4 bases, J lost 0 bases, and 9 bases lay in between. CDR3 length: 14 amino acids. Germline CDR1 reads LGHNA; CDR2 reads YNFKEQ. The CDR3: CASSRASMNTEAFF. For the CDR3, the DNA is TGTGCCAGCAGCCGAGCTTCCATGAACACTGAAGCTTTCTTT.

Here the CDR3 reads CASSPPLGQVQETQYF. The CDR3 DNA reads TGTGCCAGCTCACCACCGCTTGGACAGGTCCAAGAGACCCAGTACTTC. This rearrangement joins TRBV18 to TRBJ2-5; TRBD1 matches at 7 bases. CDR1 KGHSH and CDR2 LQKENI come from the germline V gene. V was pared by 0 bases and J by 1 base, with 5 bases of the junction left unmatched. The CDR3 loop spans 16 amino acids.

The CDR3 loop reads CASSFVAGETYEQYF. For the CDR3, the DNA is TGTGCCAGCAGCTTCGTAGCGGGAGAGACCTACGAGCAGTACTTC. This chain uses TRBV7-2 with TRBJ2-7; 9 positions agree with TRBD2. V lost 3 bases and J lost 2; bases outside the gene matches: 5. Germline lookup yields CDR1 SGHTA and CDR2 FQGNSA. The CDR3 sequence is 15 residues long.

The chain has TRBV28 and TRBJ1-2, with D possibly being TRBD1 (5 bases). Germline-derived CDR1 and CDR2 are MDHEN and SYDVKM. The CDR3 runs to 12 residues. Trimming removed 5 bases at V and 5 bases at J, with 9 bases between. This chain's CDR3 is CASSPSGYGYTF. The DNA for the CDR3 is TGTGCCAGCAGTCCATCAGGGTATGGCTACACCTTC.

J is TRBJ1-5 and V is TRBV6-6; D remains ambiguous. This CDR3 has 15 amino acids. Germline CDR1 MNHNY, CDR2 SVGAGI (reference sequence). V was cut by 6 bases and J by 9 bases, with 21 bases left in between. In nucleotides, the CDR3 is TGTGCCAGCAGCCCGGGAGGGAGCACCAATGGGCCCCAGCATTTT. It translates to CASSPGGSTNGPQHF.

This sequence joins TRBV6-6 and TRBJ2-3, with D maybe TRBD2 (5 bases). The CDR3 is 12 amino acids. Germline V gene lookup returns CDR1 MNHNY and CDR2 SVGAGI (reference sequence). Trimming shortened V by 8 bases and J by 2 bases, and 8 bases separated the two germline ends. The CDR3 DNA follows: TGTGCCAGCGGGAGAGCCACAGATACGCAGTATTTT. Amino acids: CASGRATDTQYF.

This chain uses TRBV30 with TRBJ2-1; 13 positions agree with TRBD2. After removal of 1 base from V and 7 bases from J, the junction contained 4 bases not matched to a gene. This CDR3 is built from 15 residues. Germline assignment: CDR1 GTSNPN and CDR2 SVGIG (reference sequence). For the CDR3, the DNA is TGTGCCTGGAGTGCCGGACTAGCGGGGGTAAATGAGCAGTTCTTC. This sequence encodes CAWSAGLAGVNEQFF. Full variable domain (rest looked up from reference TRBV30 and TRBJ2-1): SQTIHQWPATLVQPVGSPLSLECTVEGTSNPNLYWYRQAAGRGLQLLFYSVGIGQISSEVPQNLSASRPQDRQFILSSKKLLLSDSGFYLCAWSAGLAGVNEQFFGPGTRLTVL.

The V gene is TRBV2, the J gene TRBJ1-5; 7 bases match TRBD1. J was trimmed by 3 bases and V by 2 bases; bases with no gene match: 7. The CDR3 runs to 16 residues. Germline CDR1 is SNHLY and CDR2 is FYNNEI. As DNA, the CDR3 is TGTGCCAGCAGTGAAAGACCAGGGACAGTCAATCAGCCCCAGCATTTT. Translation: CASSERPGTVNQPQHF.

This clone was seen more than once but under ten times. The rearrangement joins TRBV5-1 to TRBJ2-7, with D possibly called TRBD1 or TRBD2 (6 bases each). Trimming left V 7 bases short and J 4 bases short, with 15 bases between. The germline gives CDR1 SGHRS, CDR2 YFSETQ. This CDR3 contains 13 residues. Written as DNA, the CDR3 is TGCGCCAGCCCTGTTAGAGGGGGGTACGAGCAGTACGTC. The encoded protein is CASPVRGGYEQYV.

The V and J genes are TRBV9 and TRBJ1-4; TRBD1 matches at 9 bases. The ends lost 3 bases at V and 6 bases at J; junction bases unmatched: 3. There are 14 residues in the CDR3. Germline V gene sequence: CDR1 SGDLS, CDR2 YYNGEE. The CDR3 is CASSAGQGDEKLFF. Here the CDR3 DNA reads TGTGCCAGCAGCGCGGGACAGGGAGATGAAAAACTGTTTTTT. Full variable domain (missing parts from reference TRBV9 and TRBJ1-4): DSGVTQTPKHLITATGQRVTLRCSPRSGDLSVYWYQQSLDQGLQFLIQYYNGEERAKGNILERFSAQQFPDLHSELNLSSLELGDSALYFCASSAGQGDEKLFFGSGTQLSVL.

There are a few counts of this clone. The V and J genes are TRBV11-1 and TRBJ1-1, with D maybe TRBD1 (5 bases). This CDR3 is 12 amino acids long. V was trimmed by 3 bases and J by 10 bases, leaving 12 bases between them. Per the germline V gene, CDR1 is SGHAT and CDR2 is FQDESV (reference sequence). Written as DNA, the CDR3 is TGTGCCAGCAGCTTCCCAGGGTTGGTAGCTTTCTTT. Amino acids: CASSFPGLVAFF.